This T cell receptor beta chain appears in the sequencing data of a study of T cells in Graves' hyperthyroidism and ophthalmopathy. Orbital computed tomography and thyroid ultrasound, together with serum TRAb and thyroxine and clinical symptoms, were used for diagnoses. V shed 4 bases, J shed 2 bases, and the junction held 8 bases outside the gene matches. This CDR3 comprises 16 residues. Germline-derived CDR1 and CDR2 are SGHRS and YFSETQ. Amplified TCR beta CDR3 regions derived from RNA transcripts. The HTBI set primed first-round TCR CDR3 RT-PCR. Each CDR3 protein is one row after TCRdb ran MiXCR on the multiplex PCR reads. The sample has some 580,000 distinct CDR3 sequences; 15% to 20% are singletons. This clonotype has only a few counts.

The chain has TRBV5-1 and TRBJ2-3, with 9 bases matching TRBD2. This clonotype originated in a woman aged 40 to 50 with Graves' ophthalmopathy. Sequencing was performed on blood. The CDR3 sequence: CASSPLAGVTTDTQYF. Here the CDR3 DNA reads TGCGCCAGCAGCCCTTTAGCGGGAGTTACCACAGATACGCAGTATTTT.